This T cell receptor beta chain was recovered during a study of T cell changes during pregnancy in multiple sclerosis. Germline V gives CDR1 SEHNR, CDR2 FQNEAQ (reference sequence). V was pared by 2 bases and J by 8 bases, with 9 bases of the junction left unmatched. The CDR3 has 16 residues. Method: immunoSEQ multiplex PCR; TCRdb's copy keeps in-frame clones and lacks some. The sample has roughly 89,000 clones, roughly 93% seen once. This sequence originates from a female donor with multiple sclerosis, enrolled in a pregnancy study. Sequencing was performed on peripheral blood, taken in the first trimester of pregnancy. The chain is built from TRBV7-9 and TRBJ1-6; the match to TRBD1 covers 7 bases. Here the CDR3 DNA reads TGTGCCAGCAGCTTATTGTTTGGGACAGAGGATTCACCCCTCCACTTT. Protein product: CASSLLFGTEDSPLHF. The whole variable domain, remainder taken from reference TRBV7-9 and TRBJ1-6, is DTGVSQNPRHKITKRGQNVTFRCDPISEHNRLYWYRQTLGQGPEFLTYFQNEAQLEKSRLLSDRFSAERPKGSFSTLEIQRTEQGDSAMYLCASSLLFGTEDSPLHFGNGTRLTVT.